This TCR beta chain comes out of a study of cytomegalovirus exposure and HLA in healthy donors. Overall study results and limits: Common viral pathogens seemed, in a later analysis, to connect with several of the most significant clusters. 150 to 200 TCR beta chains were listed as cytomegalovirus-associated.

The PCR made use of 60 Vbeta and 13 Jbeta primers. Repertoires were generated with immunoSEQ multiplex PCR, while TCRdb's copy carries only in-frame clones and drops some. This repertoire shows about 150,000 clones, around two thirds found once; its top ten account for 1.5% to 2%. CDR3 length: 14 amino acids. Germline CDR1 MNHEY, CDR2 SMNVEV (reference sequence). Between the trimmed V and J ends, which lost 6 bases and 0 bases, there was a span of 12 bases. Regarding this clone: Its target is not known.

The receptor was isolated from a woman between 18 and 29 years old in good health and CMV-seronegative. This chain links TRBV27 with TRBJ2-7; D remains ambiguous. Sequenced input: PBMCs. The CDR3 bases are TGTGCCAGCAGGTCGGTAAAGTCCTCCTACGAGCAGTACTTC. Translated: CASRSVKSSYEQYF.